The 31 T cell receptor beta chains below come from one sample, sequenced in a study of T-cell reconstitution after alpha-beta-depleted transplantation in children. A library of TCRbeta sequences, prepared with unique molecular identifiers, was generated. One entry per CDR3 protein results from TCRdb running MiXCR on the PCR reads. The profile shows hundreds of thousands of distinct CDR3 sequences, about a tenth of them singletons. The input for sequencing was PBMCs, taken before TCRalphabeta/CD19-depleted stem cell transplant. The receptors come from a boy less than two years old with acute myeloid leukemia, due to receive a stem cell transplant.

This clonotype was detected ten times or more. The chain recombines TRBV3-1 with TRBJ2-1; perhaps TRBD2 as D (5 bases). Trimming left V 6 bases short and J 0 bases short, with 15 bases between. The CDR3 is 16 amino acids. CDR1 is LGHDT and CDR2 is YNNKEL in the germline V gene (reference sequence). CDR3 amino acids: CASRGRSGSSYNEQFF. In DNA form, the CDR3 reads TGTGCCAGCAGGGGAAGGTCGGGGAGCTCCTACAATGAGCAGTTCTTC.

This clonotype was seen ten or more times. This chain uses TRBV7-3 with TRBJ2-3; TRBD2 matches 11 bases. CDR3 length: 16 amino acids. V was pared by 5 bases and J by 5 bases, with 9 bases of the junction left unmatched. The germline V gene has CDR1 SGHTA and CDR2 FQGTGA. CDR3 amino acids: CASSPGTSGKGDTQYF. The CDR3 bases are TGTGCCAGCAGCCCCGGGACTAGCGGAAAAGGAGATACGCAGTATTTT.

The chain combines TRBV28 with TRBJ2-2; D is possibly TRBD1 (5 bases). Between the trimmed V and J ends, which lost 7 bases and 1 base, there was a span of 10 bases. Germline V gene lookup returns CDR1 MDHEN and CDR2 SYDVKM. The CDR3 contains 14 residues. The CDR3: CASISRGNTGELFF. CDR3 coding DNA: TGTGCCAGCATCTCAAGGGGGAACACCGGGGAGCTGTTTTTT.

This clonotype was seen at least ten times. Here the CDR3 reads CASSPGLAGADTQYF. The CDR3 region has the DNA TGTGCCAGCAGCCCAGGACTAGCGGGAGCAGATACGCAGTATTTT. The chain uses TRBV18 and TRBJ2-3; 13 bases match TRBD2. J gave up 4 bases and V 8 bases, and 6 bases lay outside the gene matches. CDR3 length: 15 amino acids. Germline CDR1 and CDR2: KGHSH and LQKENI.

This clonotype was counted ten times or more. Here the CDR3 DNA reads TGCGCCAGCACGGATGCCATCTCCTACGAGCAGTACTTC. Translation: CASTDAISYEQYF. The chain carries TRBV5-1 and TRBJ2-7, with unresolved D. Germline V gene sequence: CDR1 SGHRS, CDR2 YFSETQ. The CDR3 is 13 amino acids. Deletions cut 6 bases from V and 0 bases from J, with 10 bases between.

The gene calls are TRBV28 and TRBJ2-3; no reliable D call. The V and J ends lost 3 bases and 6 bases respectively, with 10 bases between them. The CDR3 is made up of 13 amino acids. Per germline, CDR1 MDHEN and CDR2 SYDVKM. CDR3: CASSFRVLDTQYF. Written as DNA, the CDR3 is TGTGCCAGCAGTTTTCGGGTGTTGGATACGCAGTATTTT.

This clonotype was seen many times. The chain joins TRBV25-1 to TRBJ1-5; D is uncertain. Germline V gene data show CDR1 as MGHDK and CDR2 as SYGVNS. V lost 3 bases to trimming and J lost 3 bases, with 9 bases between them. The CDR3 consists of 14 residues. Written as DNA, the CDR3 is TGTGCCAGCAGTGATCCCACGATCAATCAGCCCCAGCATTTT. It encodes CASSDPTINQPQHF.

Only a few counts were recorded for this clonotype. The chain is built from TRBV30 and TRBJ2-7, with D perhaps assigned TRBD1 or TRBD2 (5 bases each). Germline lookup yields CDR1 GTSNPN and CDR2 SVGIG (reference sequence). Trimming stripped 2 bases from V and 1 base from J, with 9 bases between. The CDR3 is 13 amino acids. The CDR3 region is CAWSPGASYEQYF. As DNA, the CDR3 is TGTGCCTGGAGTCCCGGGGCTTCCTACGAGCAGTACTTC. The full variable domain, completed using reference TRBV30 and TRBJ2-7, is SQTIHQWPATLVQPVGSPLSLECTVEGTSNPNLYWYRQAAGRGLQLLFYSVGIGQISSEVPQNLSASRPQDRQFILSSKKLLLSDSGFYLCAWSPGASYEQYFGPGTRLTVT.

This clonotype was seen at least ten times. CDR3 bases: TGTGCCAGCTCACCACCCGGGGTCGGCACAGATACGCAGTATTTT. This gives the protein CASSPPGVGTDTQYF. The gene calls are TRBV18 and TRBJ2-3; D might be TRBD2 (5 bases). Between the trimmed V and J ends, which lost 0 bases and 1 base, there was a span of 8 bases. CDR3 length: 15 residues. Germline CDR1 KGHSH, CDR2 LQKENI. The full variable domain, completed using reference TRBV18 and TRBJ2-3, is NAGVMQNPRHLVRRRGQEARLRCSPMKGHSHVYWYRQLPEEGLKFMVYLQKENIIDESGMPKERFSAEFPKEGPSILRIQQVVRGDSAAYFCASSPPGVGTDTQYFGPGTRLTVL.

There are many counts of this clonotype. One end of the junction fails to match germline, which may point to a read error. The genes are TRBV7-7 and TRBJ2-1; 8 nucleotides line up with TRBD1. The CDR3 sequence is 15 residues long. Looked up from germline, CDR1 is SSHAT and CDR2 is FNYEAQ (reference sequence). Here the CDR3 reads CASSLQGGQNNEQFF. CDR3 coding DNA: TGTGCTAGCAGCTTACAGGGGGGCCAAAACAATGAGCAGTTCTTC.

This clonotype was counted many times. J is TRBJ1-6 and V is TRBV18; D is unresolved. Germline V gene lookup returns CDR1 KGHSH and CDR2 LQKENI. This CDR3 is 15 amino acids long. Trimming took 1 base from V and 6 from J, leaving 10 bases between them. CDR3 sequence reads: CASSPRVVGNSPLHF. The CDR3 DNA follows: TGTGCCAGCTCACCACGAGTGGTGGGTAATTCACCCCTCCACTTT.

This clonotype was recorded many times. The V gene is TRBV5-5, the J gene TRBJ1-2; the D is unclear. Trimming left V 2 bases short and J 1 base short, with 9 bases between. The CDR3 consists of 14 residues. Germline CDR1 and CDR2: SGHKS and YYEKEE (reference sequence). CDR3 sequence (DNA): TGTGCCAGCAGCTTCCTCGGCCGTAACTATGGCTACACCTTC. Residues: CASSFLGRNYGYTF.

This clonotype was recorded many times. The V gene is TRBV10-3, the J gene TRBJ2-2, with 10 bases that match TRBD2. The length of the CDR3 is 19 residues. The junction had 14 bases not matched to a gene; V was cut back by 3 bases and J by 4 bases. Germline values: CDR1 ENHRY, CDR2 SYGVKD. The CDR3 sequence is CAISDTGTSALAGTGELFF. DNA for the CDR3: TGTGCCATCAGTGATACCGGGACTAGCGCCCTAGCGGGCACCGGGGAGCTGTTTTTT.

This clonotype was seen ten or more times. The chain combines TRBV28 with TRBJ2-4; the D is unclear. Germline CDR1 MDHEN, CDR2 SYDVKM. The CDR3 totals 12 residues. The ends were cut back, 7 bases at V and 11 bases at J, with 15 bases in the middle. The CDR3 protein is CASTTGGDVQYF. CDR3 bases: TGTGCCAGCACCACCGGTGGCGACGTTCAGTACTTC.

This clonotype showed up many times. CDR3 coding DNA: TGTGCCAGCAGCTTGATAAAAGGGGGCGGGGAGACCCAGTACTTC. This codes for CASSLIKGGGETQYF. The chain uses TRBV5-5 and TRBJ2-5; 7 bases match TRBD1. The CDR3 consists of 15 residues. CDR1 and CDR2 from the germline V gene are SGHKS and YYEKEE (reference sequence). The V segment lost 1 base and the J segment 5 bases; nucleotides outside the gene matches: 8.

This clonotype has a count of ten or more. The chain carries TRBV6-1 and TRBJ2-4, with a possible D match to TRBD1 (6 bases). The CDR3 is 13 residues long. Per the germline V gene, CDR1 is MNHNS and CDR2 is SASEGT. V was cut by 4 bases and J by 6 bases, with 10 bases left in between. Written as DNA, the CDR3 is TGTGCCAGCAGTGGACAGGTGCTAAACATTCAGTACTTC. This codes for CASSGQVLNIQYF.

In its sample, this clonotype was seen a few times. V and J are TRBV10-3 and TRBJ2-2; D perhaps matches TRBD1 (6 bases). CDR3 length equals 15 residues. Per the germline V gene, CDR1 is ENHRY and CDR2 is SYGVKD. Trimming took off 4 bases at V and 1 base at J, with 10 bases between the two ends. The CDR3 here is CAISGGTMNTGELFF. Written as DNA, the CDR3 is TGTGCCATCAGTGGAGGGACAATGAACACCGGGGAGCTGTTTTTT.

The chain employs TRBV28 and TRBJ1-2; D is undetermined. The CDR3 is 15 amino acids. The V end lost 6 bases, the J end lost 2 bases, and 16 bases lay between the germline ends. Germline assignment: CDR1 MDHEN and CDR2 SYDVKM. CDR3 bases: TGTGCCAGCAGGACTTCGGGTCGGTGGAACTATGGCTACACCTTC. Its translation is CASRTSGRWNYGYTF.

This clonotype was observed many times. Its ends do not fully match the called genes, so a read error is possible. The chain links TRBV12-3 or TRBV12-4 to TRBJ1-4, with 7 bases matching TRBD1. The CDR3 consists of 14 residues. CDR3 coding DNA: TGTGCCAGCAGTCGACAGGGCCCCAATGGAAAACTGTTTTTT. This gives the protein CASSRQGPNGKLFF.

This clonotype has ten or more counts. CDR3 protein: CASSYAGSSQYF. The CDR3 DNA follows: TGTGCCAGCAGCTATGCGGGGTCGTCGCAGTATTTT. The chain employs TRBV7-3 and TRBJ2-3; a possible D gene is TRBD2 (6 bases). This CDR3 comprises 12 residues. With 4 bases removed from V and 10 bases from J, the gap between germline ends came to 12 bases. Germline V gene lookup returns CDR1 SGHTA and CDR2 FQGTGA.

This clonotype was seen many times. The CDR3 DNA reads TGCAGTGCTAGGAAGGGGAACACTGAAGCTTTCTTT. As protein: CSARKGNTEAFF. The gene calls are TRBV20-1 and TRBJ1-1; D is unclear. V lost 3 bases and J 1 base, leaving 6 bases between the germline ends. CDR1 DFQATT and CDR2 SNEGSKA come from the germline V gene (reference sequence). CDR3 length: 12 amino acids.

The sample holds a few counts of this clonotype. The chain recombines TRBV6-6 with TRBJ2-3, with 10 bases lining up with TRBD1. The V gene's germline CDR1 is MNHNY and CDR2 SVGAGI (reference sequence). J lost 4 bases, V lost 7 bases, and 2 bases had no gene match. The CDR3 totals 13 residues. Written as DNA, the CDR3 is TGTGCCAGCAATGGACAGGGGGCAGATACGCAGTATTTT. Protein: CASNGQGADTQYF.

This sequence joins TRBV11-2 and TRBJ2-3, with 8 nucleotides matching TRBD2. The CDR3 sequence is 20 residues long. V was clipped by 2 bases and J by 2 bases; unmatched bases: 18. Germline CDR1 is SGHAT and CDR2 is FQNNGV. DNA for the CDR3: TGTGCCAGCAGCTTATTCAGCCCAGCAATAGCGGGACGCCTCACAGATACGCAGTATTTT. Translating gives CASSLFSPAIAGRLTDTQYF.

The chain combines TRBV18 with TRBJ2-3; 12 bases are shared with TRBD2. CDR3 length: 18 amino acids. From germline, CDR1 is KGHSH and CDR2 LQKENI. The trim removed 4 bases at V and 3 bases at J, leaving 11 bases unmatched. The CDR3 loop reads CASSQWTSGVVATDTQYF. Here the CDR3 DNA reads TGTGCCAGCTCACAGTGGACTAGCGGGGTCGTGGCAACAGATACGCAGTATTTT.

CDR3 loop: CASSLEQGENEKLFF. CDR3 in DNA: TGCGCCAGCAGCTTGGAGCAGGGAGAGAATGAAAAACTGTTTTTT. The chain is built from TRBV5-1 and TRBJ1-4; D is perhaps TRBD1 (5 bases). The ends were cut back, 0 bases at V and 5 bases at J, with 11 bases in the middle. This CDR3 spans 15 amino acids. Germline loops: CDR1 SGHRS, CDR2 YFSETQ.

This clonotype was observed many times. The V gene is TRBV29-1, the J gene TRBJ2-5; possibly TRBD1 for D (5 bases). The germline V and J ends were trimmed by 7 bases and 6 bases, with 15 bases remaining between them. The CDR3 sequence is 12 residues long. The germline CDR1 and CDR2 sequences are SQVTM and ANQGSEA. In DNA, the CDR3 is TGCAGCGGGCGGTGGGGCAGGAAGACCCAGTACTTC. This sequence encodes CSGRWGRKTQYF.

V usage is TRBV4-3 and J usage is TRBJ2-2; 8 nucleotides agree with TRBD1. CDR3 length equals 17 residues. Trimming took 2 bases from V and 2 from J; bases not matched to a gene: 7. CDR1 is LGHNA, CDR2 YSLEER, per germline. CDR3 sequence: CASSQSPGQANTGELFF. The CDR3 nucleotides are TGCGCCAGCAGCCAATCTCCGGGACAGGCTAACACCGGGGAGCTGTTTTTT.

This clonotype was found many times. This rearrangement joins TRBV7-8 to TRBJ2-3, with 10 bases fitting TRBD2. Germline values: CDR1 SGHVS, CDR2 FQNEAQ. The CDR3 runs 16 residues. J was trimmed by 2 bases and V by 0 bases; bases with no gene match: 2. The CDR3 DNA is TGTGCCAGCAGCTTAGCGACTAGCGGGTTCACAGATACGCAGTATTTT. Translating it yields CASSLATSGFTDTQYF.

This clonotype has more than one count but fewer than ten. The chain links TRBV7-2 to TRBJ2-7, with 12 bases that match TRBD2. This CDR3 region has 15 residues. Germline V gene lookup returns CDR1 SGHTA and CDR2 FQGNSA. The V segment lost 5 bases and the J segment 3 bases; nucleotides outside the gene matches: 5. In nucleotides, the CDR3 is TGTGCCAGCAGCCTTTGGACTAGCGGGAACTACGAGCAGTACTTC. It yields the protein CASSLWTSGNYEQYF.

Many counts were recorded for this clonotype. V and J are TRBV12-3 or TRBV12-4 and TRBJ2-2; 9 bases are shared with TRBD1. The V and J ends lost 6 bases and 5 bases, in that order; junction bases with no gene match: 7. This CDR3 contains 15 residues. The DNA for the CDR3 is TGTGCCAGCAGGGACAGGGGTGGGCGAACCGGGGAGCTGTTTTTT. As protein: CASRDRGGRTGELFF.

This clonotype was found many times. The CDR3 loop is CASSLNRAGMSSYNEQFF. In DNA form, the CDR3 reads TGTGCCAGCAGCTTAAATCGGGCCGGGATGAGCTCCTACAATGAGCAGTTCTTC. The chain couples TRBV7-3 to TRBJ2-1; perhaps TRBD2 as D (5 bases). The V gene's germline CDR1 is SGHTA and CDR2 FQGTGA. This CDR3 has 18 residues. The germline V and J ends were trimmed by 1 base and 0 bases, with 16 bases remaining between them.